The subject of this entry is one TCR beta chain. The antigen is not known. The data were taken from a study of vaccination and CD4 T cells after COVID-19. Treatment: roughly 11-day PBMC culture with coronavirus spike peptide pools or control peptides (ViraFEST assay). The assay that was used to sequence DNA from cultured CD4+ T cells was the Oncomine TCR Beta short-read assay. TCRdb called the PCR reads again in MiXCR, with one record for every CDR3 protein. The sample records 12,000 or so distinct CDR3 sequences, 30% being singletons. The germline V and J ends were trimmed by 1 base and 9 bases, with 9 bases remaining between them. The CDR3 is 13 amino acids. Germline CDR1 SGHTA, CDR2 FQGNSA.

Sequenced sample: cultured CD4+ T cells from blood. The V gene is TRBV7-2, the J gene TRBJ2-2; possible D gene TRBD2, 5 bases. The TCR sequence derives from a human donor with COVID-19. CDR3 region: CASSLGELRELFF. The CDR3 coding sequence is TGTGCCAGCAGCTTAGGGGAGCTCAGGGAGCTGTTTTTT.